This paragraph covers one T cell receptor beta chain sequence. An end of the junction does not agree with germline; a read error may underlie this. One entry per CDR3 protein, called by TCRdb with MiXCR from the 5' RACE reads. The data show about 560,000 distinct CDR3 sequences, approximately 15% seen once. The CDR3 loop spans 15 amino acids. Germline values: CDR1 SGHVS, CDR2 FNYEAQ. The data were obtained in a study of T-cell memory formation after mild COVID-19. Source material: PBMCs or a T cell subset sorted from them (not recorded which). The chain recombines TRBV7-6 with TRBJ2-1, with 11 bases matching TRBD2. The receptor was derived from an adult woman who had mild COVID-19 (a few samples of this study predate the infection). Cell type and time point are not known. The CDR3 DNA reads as TGTGCCAGCAGTTTAGCGGGAGGGCCGGTGGATGAGCAGTTCTTC. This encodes CASSLAGGPVDEQFF.